The clone carrying this T cell receptor (beta chain) was counted many times. These data originate in a study of T cells in Graves' hyperthyroidism and ophthalmopathy. The CDR3 extends over 15 amino acids. J lost 2 bases, V lost 7 bases, and 7 bases had no gene match. The TCR beta CDR3 regions underwent amplification using RNA transcripts as the source. An initial round of RT-PCR targeting the TCR CDR3 relied on the HTBI primer set. A single record per CDR3 protein comes from TCRdb applying MiXCR to the multiplex PCR reads. The sample has under 350,000 distinct CDR3 sequences, approximately 14% seen once.

This sequence was found in a woman in her thirties or forties with Graves' hyperthyroidism. The chain couples TRBV12-3 or TRBV12-4 to TRBJ2-3; 9 bases map to TRBD1. Sequenced: blood. CDR3 sequence: CASTLRDRATDTQYF. The CDR3 DNA reads TGTGCCAGCACCCTCCGGGACAGGGCCACAGATACGCAGTATTTT.